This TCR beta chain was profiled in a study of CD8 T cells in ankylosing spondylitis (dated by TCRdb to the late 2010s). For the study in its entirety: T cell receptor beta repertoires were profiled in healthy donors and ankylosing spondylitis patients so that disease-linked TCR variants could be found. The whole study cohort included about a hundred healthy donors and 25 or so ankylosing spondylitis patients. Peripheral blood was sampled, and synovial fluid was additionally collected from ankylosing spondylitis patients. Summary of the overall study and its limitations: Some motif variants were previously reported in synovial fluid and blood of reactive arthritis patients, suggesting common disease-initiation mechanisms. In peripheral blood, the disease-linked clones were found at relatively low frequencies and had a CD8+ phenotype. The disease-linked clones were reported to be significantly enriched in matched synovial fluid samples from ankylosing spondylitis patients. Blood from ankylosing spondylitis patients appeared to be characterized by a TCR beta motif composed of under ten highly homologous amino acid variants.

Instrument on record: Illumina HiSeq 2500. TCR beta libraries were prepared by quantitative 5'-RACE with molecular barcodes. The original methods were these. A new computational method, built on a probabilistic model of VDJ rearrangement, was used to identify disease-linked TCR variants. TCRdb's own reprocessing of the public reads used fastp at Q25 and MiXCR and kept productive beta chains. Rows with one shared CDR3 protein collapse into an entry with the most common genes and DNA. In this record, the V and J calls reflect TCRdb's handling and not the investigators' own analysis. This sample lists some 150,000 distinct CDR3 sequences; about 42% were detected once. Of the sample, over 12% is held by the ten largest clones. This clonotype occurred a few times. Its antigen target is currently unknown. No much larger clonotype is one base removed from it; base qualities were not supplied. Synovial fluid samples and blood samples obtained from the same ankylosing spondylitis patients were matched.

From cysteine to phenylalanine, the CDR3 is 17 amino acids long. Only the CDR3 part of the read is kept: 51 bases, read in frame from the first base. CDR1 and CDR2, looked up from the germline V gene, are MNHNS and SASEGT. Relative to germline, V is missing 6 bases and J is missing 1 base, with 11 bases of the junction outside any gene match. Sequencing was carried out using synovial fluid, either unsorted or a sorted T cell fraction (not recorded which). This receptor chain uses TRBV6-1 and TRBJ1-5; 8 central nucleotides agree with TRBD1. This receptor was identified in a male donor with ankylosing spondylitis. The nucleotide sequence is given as TGTGCCAGCAGCCAAACCAGGGGGCGCGAAAGCAATCAGCCCCAGCATTTT. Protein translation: CASSQTRGRESNQPQHF.